Below are 25 T cell receptor beta chains sequenced from a single sample in a study of blood T cells in healthy people across ages. It was with a sample-barcoded 5' primer and a J-beta primer mix that a second PCR of about 7 to 12 cycles was run. Each CDR3 protein is one row after TCRdb ran MiXCR on the 5' RACE reads. Here the sample spans approximately 1,000,000 distinct CDR3 sequences, under 40% being singletons. The sequenced sample consisted of blood. The receptors shown here come from a man between 18 and 35 years old in good health.

This clonotype was picked up a small number of times. The rearrangement links TRBV20-1 to TRBJ2-4; either TRBD1 or TRBD2 may fit D (5 bases each). Judging by the DNA end, TRBJ2-7 fits better; the J call may be wrong. The CDR3 covers 13 residues. Germline V gene sequence: CDR1 DFQATT, CDR2 SNEGSKA (reference sequence). The DNA of the CDR3 is TGCAGTGCTCTAAAGGACATCGCGGGCGAGCAGTACTTC. Amino acid sequence: CSALKDIAGEQYF.

Here the CDR3 DNA reads TGTGCCAGCAGCGTAGATAGTAGGCAGCCCCAGCATTTT. Translating it yields CASSVDSRQPQHF. The chain links TRBV9 to TRBJ1-5; D remains ambiguous. Trimming removed 0 bases from V and 7 bases from J, with 8 bases in between. The length of the CDR3 is 13 residues. CDR1 and CDR2 (germline): SGDLS, YYNGEE.

This clonotype was seen more than once but under ten times. One end of the junction fails to match germline, which may point to a read error. The V call is TRBV11-2, the J call TRBJ1-1, with D possibly TRBD1 on 5 matching bases. Germline V lookup: CDR1 SGHAT, CDR2 FQNNGV. This CDR3 region has 14 residues. In DNA form, the CDR3 reads TGCGCCAGCAGCTTGGTTGGGGGATCCACTGAAGCTTTCTTT. Its translation is CASSLVGGSTEAFF.

This clonotype was recorded a few times. The chain combines TRBV6-2 or TRBV6-3 with TRBJ2-3; no definite D call. This CDR3 is built from 14 residues. Trimming took 6 bases from V and 5 from J, leaving 15 bases between them. Germline V lookup: CDR1 MNHEY, CDR2 SVGEGT. The CDR3: CASRQSHSRDTQYF. In DNA form, the CDR3 reads TGTGCCAGCAGACAGTCTCATTCTCGAGATACGCAGTATTTT.

This clonotype was seen more than once but under ten times. The CDR3 coding sequence is TGTGCCACCAGGGAGGGTGGGGGACAGGGGTCCTACAATGAGCAGTACTTC. Residues: CATREGGGQGSYNEQYF. This chain uses TRBV24-1 with TRBJ2-1; 10 bases match TRBD1. The better agreement between TRBJ2-7 and the DNA end casts doubt on the J call. CDR3 length: 17 residues. Germline V gene lookup returns CDR1 KGHDR and CDR2 SFDVKD.

The chain employs TRBV27 and TRBJ2-3; the D gene is possibly TRBD2 (5 bases). The CDR3 contains 13 residues. CDR1 and CDR2 from the germline V gene are MNHEY and SMNVEV (reference sequence). The DNA for the CDR3 is TGTGCTAGCGCTCTAACTAGCACAGATACGCAGTATTTT. Its translation: CASALTSTDTQYF.

The CDR3, as DNA: TGCAGTGCTGTTGGGACTAGCGGGTCCCAAGAGACCCAGTACTTC. Residues: CSAVGTSGSQETQYF. The rearrangement joins TRBV20-1 to TRBJ2-5; 12 bases match TRBD2. With 5 bases clipped from V and 1 base from J, the junction kept 5 bases outside the gene matches. Germline loops: CDR1 DFQATT, CDR2 SNEGSKA (reference sequence). This CDR3 spans 15 amino acids.

The rearrangement uses TRBV4-3 and TRBJ2-2, with unresolved D. The CDR3 loop spans 15 amino acids. V gave up 3 bases and J gave up 0 bases, with 8 bases separating them. CDR1 and CDR2 from the germline V gene are LGHNA and YSLEER. The CDR3 DNA is TGCGCCAGCAGCCACCCGACTCCGAACACCGGGGAGCTGTTTTTT. This sequence encodes CASSHPTPNTGELFF.

The rearrangement links TRBV5-1 to TRBJ2-5, with 13 bases aligning to TRBD2. The CDR3 spans 16 residues. V lost 5 bases and J lost 2; bases outside the gene matches: 6. Germline V gives CDR1 SGHRS, CDR2 YFSETQ. CDR3 DNA sequence: TGCGCCAGCAGTACAACGGGACTAGCGGGACAAGAGACCCAGTACTTC. Protein product: CASSTTGLAGQETQYF.

This clonotype was counted between two and nine times. The rearrangement joins TRBV20-1 to TRBJ1-5, with D maybe TRBD1 (6 bases). The CDR3 runs to 14 residues. Per germline, CDR1 DFQATT and CDR2 SNEGSKA (reference sequence). V was clipped by 1 base and J by 1 base, with 8 bases between them. The CDR3 protein is CSARVGQSNQPQHF. CDR3 DNA: TGCAGTGCTAGAGTCGGACAGAGCAATCAGCCCCAGCATTTT.

This clonotype appeared a single time. The junction shows a germline mismatch at one end, possibly a read error. The chain uses TRBV10-3 and TRBJ1-6; no firm D call. The CDR3 has 14 residues. The germline V gene encodes CDR1 ENHRY and CDR2 SYGVKD. The CDR3 sequence: CAISPDSYNSPPHF. The CDR3 region has the DNA TGTGCCATCAGTCCTGACTCCTATAATTCACCCCCCCACTTT.

The chain recombines TRBV4-3 with TRBJ2-5; unclear D gene. The V and J ends lost 0 bases and 11 bases respectively, with 13 bases between them. The CDR3 consists of 13 residues. Germline assignment: CDR1 LGHNA and CDR2 YSLEER. This CDR3 is CASSQDRESEQYF. The CDR3 DNA sequence: TGCGCCAGCAGCCAAGATCGTGAGTCTGAGCAGTACTTC.

V usage is TRBV19 and J usage is TRBJ2-1, with TRBD1 as a possible D gene (6 bases). The V end lost 6 bases, the J end lost 2 bases, and 14 bases lay between the germline ends. In germline, CDR1 is LNHDA, CDR2 SQIVND (reference sequence). This CDR3 is 15 amino acids long. CDR3 nucleotides: TGTGCCAGTAGCCCCGGGACACCACCCTACAATGAGCAGTTCTTC. Translating it yields CASSPGTPPYNEQFF.

For the CDR3, the DNA is TGTGCCAGCAGCCCCCGACAGGCCTATTACTCCTACGAGCAGTACTTC. Translating gives CASSPRQAYYSYEQYF. The gene calls are TRBV7-2 and TRBJ2-7; D is perhaps TRBD1 (6 bases). V was clipped by 5 bases and J by 0 bases, with 17 bases between them. CDR1 is SGHTA and CDR2 is FQGNSA in the germline V gene. This CDR3 comprises 16 residues.

This sequence joins TRBV6-2 or TRBV6-3 and TRBJ1-2; TRBD1 is a possible D gene (6 bases). Germline CDR1 MNHEY, CDR2 SVGEGT. The CDR3 runs 15 residues. V was clipped by 0 bases and J by 5 bases, with 13 bases between them. The CDR3 sequence is CASSYSRPGAYGYTF. CDR3 nucleotides: TGTGCCAGCAGTTACTCGAGGCCAGGGGCATATGGCTACACCTTC.

This clonotype has a handful of counts. This chain uses TRBV7-2 with TRBJ1-5; D gene unclear. The CDR3 runs 15 residues. Germline V lookup: CDR1 SGHTA, CDR2 FQGNSA. Deletions cut 5 bases from V and 1 base from J, with 12 bases between. The DNA for the CDR3 is TGTGCCAGCAGCCCCCAGGTAGGGAGCAATCAGCCCCAGCATTTT. Protein: CASSPQVGSNQPQHF.

Comment on this clonotype: A read error is possible here, since a much larger clone lies one base away. The chain couples TRBV27 to TRBJ2-1; 7 bases map to TRBD2. The CDR3 consists of 14 residues. The germline CDR1 and CDR2 sequences are MNHEY and SMNVEV (reference sequence). The V and J ends lost 8 bases and 8 bases, in that order; junction bases with no gene match: 12. The CDR3 loop reads CASGRAGVIDEQFF. CDR3 in DNA: TGTGCCAGCGGTCGGGCGGGGGTGATCGATGAGCAGTTCTTC.

This clonotype has only a few counts. This chain uses TRBV5-1 with TRBJ2-1; 8 bases align to TRBD1. The germline V gene has CDR1 SGHRS and CDR2 YFSETQ. V trimming: 0 bases; J trimming: 5 bases; junction bases outside the gene matches: 4. The CDR3 spans 15 residues. In nucleotides, the CDR3 is TGCGCCAGCAGCTTGGAGGGACAGGTTGACAATGAGCAGTTCTTC. Amino acids: CASSLEGQVDNEQFF.

The chain carries TRBV20-1 and TRBJ1-3; D remains unclear. This CDR3 is 14 amino acids long. Germline CDR1 reads DFQATT; CDR2 reads SNEGSKA (reference sequence). Trimming removed 6 bases at V and 4 bases at J, with 16 bases between. The CDR3 bases are TGCAGTGCCCCCCCAAGTGGGCTCGGAAACACCATATATTTT. Its translation is CSAPPSGLGNTIYF.

As concerns this clonotype: A read error may be the cause here, since a much bigger clone is one base away. V and J are TRBV29-1 and TRBJ1-2, with D hard to call. Trimming stripped 0 bases from V and 7 bases from J, with 18 bases between. Germline V gives CDR1 SQVTM, CDR2 ANQGSEA. The CDR3 spans 15 residues. The CDR3 sequence: CSVEERSGNYGGYTF. In DNA, the CDR3 is TGCAGCGTTGAAGAAAGGAGTGGGAATTACGGTGGCTACACCTTC.

This clonotype was found a few times. This rearrangement joins TRBV2 to TRBJ2-3; 8 bases line up with TRBD2. CDR1 is SNHLY and CDR2 is FYNNEI in the germline V gene. V shed 5 bases, J shed 14 bases, and the junction held 9 bases outside the gene matches. The CDR3 is 12 residues long. The CDR3 region has the DNA TGTGCCAGCAGTCTCAGCCCCGGGGGGGGGTATTTT. Amino acid sequence: CASSLSPGGGYF. Full variable domain (outside the CDR3, taken from reference TRBV2 and TRBJ2-3): EPEVTQTPSHQVTQMGQEVILRCVPISNHLYFYWYRQILGQKVEFLVSFYNNEISEKSEIFDDQFSVERPDGSNFTLKIRSTKLEDSAMYFCASSLSPGGGYFGPGTRLTVL.

This chain joins TRBV12-3 or TRBV12-4 and TRBJ2-5, with 10 bases matching TRBD1. CDR3 length equals 12 residues. The junction had 8 bases not matched to a gene; V was cut back by 8 bases and J by 11 bases. CDR3 coding DNA: TGTGCCAGCGGGACAGGGGTTCTTGAGCAGTACTTC. Translation: CASGTGVLEQYF.

This chain connects TRBV13 to TRBJ2-7; possible D gene TRBD1, 6 bases. The germline V and J ends were trimmed by 0 bases and 3 bases, with 15 bases remaining between them. Germline V CDR1 and CDR2: PRHDT, FYEKMQ (reference sequence). CDR3 length equals 16 residues. CDR3 amino acids: CASSLGQGTLFYEQYF. The DNA of the CDR3 is TGTGCCAGCAGCTTAGGTCAGGGGACACTATTCTACGAGCAGTACTTC.

The CDR3 protein is CASSLTSGGRFVQFF. CDR3 nucleotide sequence: TGTGCCAGCAGTTTAACTAGCGGGGGGAGGTTTGTGCAGTTCTTC. The chain is built from TRBV28 and TRBJ2-1, with 12 nucleotides matching TRBD2. The CDR3 has 15 residues. The germline gives CDR1 MDHEN, CDR2 SYDVKM. The ends lost 2 bases at V and 12 bases at J; junction bases unmatched: 8.

V is TRBV29-1 and J is TRBJ2-5, with 14 nucleotides matching TRBD2. Germline V lookup: CDR1 SQVTM, CDR2 ANQGSEA. V lost 6 bases to trimming and J lost 1 base; unmatched junction nucleotides: 4. This CDR3 contains 15 residues. The CDR3 sequence: CSVGTSGSFQETQYF. As DNA, the CDR3 is TGCAGCGTGGGGACTAGCGGGAGCTTCCAAGAGACCCAGTACTTC.